The clone carrying this T cell receptor beta chain has a count of ten or more. Its target is unknown. This sample was included in a study of CD8 T cells in ankylosing spondylitis. Overall study results and limits: Reportedly, significant enrichment of disease-linked clones occurred in matched ankylosing spondylitis synovial fluid. Ankylosing spondylitis blood appeared to carry a characteristic TCR beta motif of under ten highly homologous variants. Disease-linked clones had a CD8+ phenotype and relatively low frequency in peripheral blood. Prior work had noted some motif variants in reactive arthritis blood and synovial fluid.

Germline CDR1 and CDR2: MNHNS and SASEGT. The CDR3 totals 15 residues. Trimming cost V 6 bases and J 4 bases; bases outside gene matches: 11. Quantitative barcoded 5'-RACE was used to prepare TCR beta libraries. Each CDR3 protein is one row after TCRdb ran MiXCR on the 5' RACE reads. This table holds under 250,000 distinct CDR3 sequences, 7.3% found once. The gene calls are TRBV6-1 and TRBJ1-1; 7 nucleotides line up with TRBD1. The material sequenced was blood, either unsorted or a sorted T cell fraction (not recorded which). The receptor's source is a male donor with ankylosing spondylitis. CDR3 nucleotide sequence: TGTGCCAGCAGGGCGACAGGGTCTCATATCACTGAAGCTTTCTTT. It is translated as CASRATGSHITEAFF.